This T cell receptor beta chain was observed in a study of cytomegalovirus exposure and HLA in healthy donors. Overall study findings and caveats: HLA alleles were associated with 18,000 or so TCR beta sequences in a later analysis at 0.05 false discovery rate. An analysis that came later showed most CMV-associated TCR beta chains appearing HLA-restricted. TCR beta V- and J-gene trimming, according to a later analysis, was linked to a missense DCLRE1C variant.

Primers for the PCR totalled 60 Vbeta and 13 Jbeta. Methods used by the authors: Approximately 11 million of the approximately 80 million unique TCR beta chains counted in a later analysis were shared. Libraries were prepared by immunoSEQ multiplex PCR; TCRdb keeps only in-frame clonotypes and omits some of them. Clone size and V and J calls were adopted from that table, with D and trimming inferred from the DNA. The sample lists 130,000 or so clones; 70% to 85% were seen once. Details on this clone: Its specificity is unknown.

The CDR3 consists of 18 residues. Per germline, CDR1 SGHRS and CDR2 YFSETQ. V lost 0 bases to trimming and J lost 0 bases, with 18 bases between them. The chain has TRBV5-1 and TRBJ2-5; D remains unclear. The origin of this receptor is a woman between 40 and 55 years old in good health and CMV-seronegative. Sequencing was carried out using PBMCs. DNA for the CDR3: TGCGCCAGCAGCTTGGGAAACATGGCAGGCCGGAACCAAGAGACCCAGTACTTC. Translation: CASSLGNMAGRNQETQYF.